A single sample is the source of the 3 T cell receptor beta chains below, sequenced in a study of blood T cell repertoires in COVID-19. Data came from immunoSEQ multiplex PCR; TCRdb stores just in-frame clones and leaves some out. The table includes 200,000 or so clones, around 90% detected once. The sample taken for sequencing was peripheral blood. Receptor source: a man in his 60s with COVID-19, enrolled during active disease.

The CDR3 reads CASSVGGQYEQYF. The CDR3 DNA reads TGTGCCAGCAGCGTAGGGGGCCAATACGAGCAGTACTTC. The J gene is TRBJ2-7, the V gene TRBV9, with a weak D call TRBD1 (5 bases). This CDR3 contains 13 residues. V gave up 0 bases and J gave up 4 bases, with 8 bases separating them. Germline CDR1 SGDLS, CDR2 YYNGEE.

V usage is TRBV19 and J usage is TRBJ2-1; D is ambiguous. The CDR3 extends over 15 amino acids. The germline gives CDR1 LNHDA, CDR2 SQIVND (reference sequence). V dropped 8 bases and J dropped 1 base, with 15 bases sitting between them. Written as DNA, the CDR3 is TGTGCCAGTGAATCTGGTCAAGAGTCCTACAATGAGCAGTTCTTC. Its translation is CASESGQESYNEQFF.

The rearrangement links TRBV3-1 (or the pseudogene TRBV3-2) to TRBJ2-3; D may be TRBD2 (5 bases). CDR1 is LGHDT, CDR2 YNNKEL, per germline (reference sequence). The CDR3 extends over 15 amino acids. V lost 0 bases, J lost 3 bases, and 10 bases lay in between. The CDR3 region has the DNA TGTGCCAGCAGCCAAGAAAGGACTCCGACAGATACGCAGTATTTT. Translation: CASSQERTPTDTQYF.